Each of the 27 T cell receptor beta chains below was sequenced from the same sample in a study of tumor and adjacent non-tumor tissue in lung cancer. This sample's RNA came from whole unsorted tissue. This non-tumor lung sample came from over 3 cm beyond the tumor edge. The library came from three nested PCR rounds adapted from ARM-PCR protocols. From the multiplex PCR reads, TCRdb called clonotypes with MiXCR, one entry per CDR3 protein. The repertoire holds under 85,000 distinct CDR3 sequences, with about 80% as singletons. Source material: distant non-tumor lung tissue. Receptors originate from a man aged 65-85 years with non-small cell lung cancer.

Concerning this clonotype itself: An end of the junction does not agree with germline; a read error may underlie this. The CDR3 DNA reads TGTGCCATCAGTGATGCTTCGGGCACCTACACTGAGCAGTTCTTC. Translated: CAISDASGTYTEQFF. The chain combines TRBV10-3 with TRBJ2-1; D is ambiguous. Germline CDR1 and CDR2: ENHRY and SYGVKD. The CDR3 length is 15 residues.

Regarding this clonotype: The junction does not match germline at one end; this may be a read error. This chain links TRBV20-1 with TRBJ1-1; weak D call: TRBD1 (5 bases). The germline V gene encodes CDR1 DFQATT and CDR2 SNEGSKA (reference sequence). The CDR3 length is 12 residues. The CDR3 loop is CGARDSNTEAFF. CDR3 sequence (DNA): TGCGGTGCTAGAGACAGTAATACTGAAGCTTTCTTT.

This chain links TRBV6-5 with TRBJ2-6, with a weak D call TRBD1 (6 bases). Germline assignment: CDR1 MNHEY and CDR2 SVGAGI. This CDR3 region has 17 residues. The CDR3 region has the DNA TGTGTCAGTAGTTCTGGGACATGGGGCTCTGGGGCCAACGTCCTGACTTTC. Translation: CVSSSGTWGSGANVLTF.

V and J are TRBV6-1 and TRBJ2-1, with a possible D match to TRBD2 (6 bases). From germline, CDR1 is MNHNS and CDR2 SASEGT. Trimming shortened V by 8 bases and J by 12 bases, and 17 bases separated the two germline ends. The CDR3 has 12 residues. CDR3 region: CASGPGVGGQFF. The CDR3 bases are TGTGCCAGCGGCCCCGGGGTCGGGGGGCAGTTCTTC.

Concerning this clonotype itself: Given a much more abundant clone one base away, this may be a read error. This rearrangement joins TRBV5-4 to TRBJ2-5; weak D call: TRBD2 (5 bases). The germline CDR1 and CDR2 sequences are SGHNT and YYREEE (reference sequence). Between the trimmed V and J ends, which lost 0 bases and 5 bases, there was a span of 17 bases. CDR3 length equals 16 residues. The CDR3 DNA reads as TGTGCCAGCAGCTTGGAGTCCGGGAATAGGCTTGAGACCCAGTACTTC. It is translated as CASSLESGNRLETQYF.

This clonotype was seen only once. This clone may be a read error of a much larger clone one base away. CDR3 loop: CSAEGGGNTEAFF. For the CDR3, the DNA is TGCAGTGCCGAAGGGGGAGGAAACACTGAAGCTTTCTTT. This chain connects TRBV20-1 to TRBJ1-1; D might be TRBD1 (6 bases). CDR3 length: 13 residues. V lost 6 bases and J lost 2, with 13 bases in between. The germline CDR1 and CDR2 sequences are DFQATT and SNEGSKA (reference sequence).

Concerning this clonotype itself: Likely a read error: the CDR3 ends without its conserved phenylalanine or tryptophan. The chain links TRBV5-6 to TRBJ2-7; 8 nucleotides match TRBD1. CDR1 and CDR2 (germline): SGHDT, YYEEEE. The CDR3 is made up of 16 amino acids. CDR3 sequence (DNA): TGTGCCAGCAGCTCCGTTGTCCGGGACAGGACCTACAAGCAGTACCCC. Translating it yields CASSSVVRDRTYKQYP.

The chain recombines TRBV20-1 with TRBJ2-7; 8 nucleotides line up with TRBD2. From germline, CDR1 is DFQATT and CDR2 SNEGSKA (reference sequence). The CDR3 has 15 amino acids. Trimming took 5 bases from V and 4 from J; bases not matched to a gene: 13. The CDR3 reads CSAHFRRLATYEQYF. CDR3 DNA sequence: TGCAGTGCTCACTTCCGGAGACTAGCGACTTACGAGCAGTACTTC.

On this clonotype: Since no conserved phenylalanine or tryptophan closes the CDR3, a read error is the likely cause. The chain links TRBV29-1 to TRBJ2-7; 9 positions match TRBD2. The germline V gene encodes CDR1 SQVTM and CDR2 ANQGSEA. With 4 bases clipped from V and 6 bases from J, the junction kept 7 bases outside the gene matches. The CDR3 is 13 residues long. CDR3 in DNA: TGCAGCGTTGTGCTACTAGCGGGCGTCGAGCAGTACATC. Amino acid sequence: CSVVLLAGVEQYI.

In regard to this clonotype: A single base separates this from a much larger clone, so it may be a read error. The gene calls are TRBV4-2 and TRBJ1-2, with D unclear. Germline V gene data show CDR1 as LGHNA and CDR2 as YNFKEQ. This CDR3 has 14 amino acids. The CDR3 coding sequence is TGTGCCAGCAACCAAGACGGTACTAACTATGGCTACACCTTC. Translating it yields CASNQDGTNYGYTF.

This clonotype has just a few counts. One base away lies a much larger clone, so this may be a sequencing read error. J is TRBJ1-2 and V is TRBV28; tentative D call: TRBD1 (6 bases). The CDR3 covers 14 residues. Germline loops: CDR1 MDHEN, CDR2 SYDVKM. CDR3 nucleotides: TGTGCCAGCAGACGAAGGGGGTTTAACTATGACTACACCTTC. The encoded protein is CASRRRGFNYDYTF.

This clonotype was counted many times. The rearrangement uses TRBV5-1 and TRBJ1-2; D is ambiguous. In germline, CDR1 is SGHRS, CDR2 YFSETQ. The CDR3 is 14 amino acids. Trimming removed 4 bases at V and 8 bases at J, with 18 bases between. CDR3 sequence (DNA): TGCGCCAGCAGCACCATCGGGCCGAACGCCGGCTACACCTTC. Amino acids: CASSTIGPNAGYTF.

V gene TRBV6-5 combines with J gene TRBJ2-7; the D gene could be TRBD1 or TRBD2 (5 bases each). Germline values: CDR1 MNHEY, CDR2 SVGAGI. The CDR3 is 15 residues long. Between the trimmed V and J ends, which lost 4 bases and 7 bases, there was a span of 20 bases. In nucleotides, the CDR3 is TGTGCCAGCAGTTTTACGACTGGGACCCCTATGGAGCAGTACTTC. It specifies CASSFTTGTPMEQYF.

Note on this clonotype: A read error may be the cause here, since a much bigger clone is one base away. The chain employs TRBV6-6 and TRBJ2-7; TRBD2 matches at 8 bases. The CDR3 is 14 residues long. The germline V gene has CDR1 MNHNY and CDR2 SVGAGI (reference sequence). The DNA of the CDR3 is TGTGCCAGCAGTTACAGCGGGGGCTCCTACGAGCTGTACTTC. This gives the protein CASSYSGGSYELYF.

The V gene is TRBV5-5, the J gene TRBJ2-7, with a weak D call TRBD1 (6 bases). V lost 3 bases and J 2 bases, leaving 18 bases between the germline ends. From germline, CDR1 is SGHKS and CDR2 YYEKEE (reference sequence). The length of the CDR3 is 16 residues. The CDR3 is CASSSAVTWDTYEQYF. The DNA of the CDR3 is TGTGCCAGCAGCTCGGCCGTGACCTGGGACACCTACGAGCAGTACTTC.

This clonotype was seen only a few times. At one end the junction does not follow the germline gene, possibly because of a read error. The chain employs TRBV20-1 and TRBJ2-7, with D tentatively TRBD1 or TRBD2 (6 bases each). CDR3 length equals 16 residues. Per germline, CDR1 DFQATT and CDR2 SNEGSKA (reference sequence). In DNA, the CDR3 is TGCAGTGCTAGGAATCCGCCCGGGGGCGGTACCTACAAGCAGTATTTC. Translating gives CSARNPPGGGTYKQYF.

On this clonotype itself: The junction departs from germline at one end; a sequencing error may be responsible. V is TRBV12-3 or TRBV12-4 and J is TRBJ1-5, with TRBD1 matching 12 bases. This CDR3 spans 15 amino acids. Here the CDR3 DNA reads TGTGCCAGCATTTTAGGGACAGGGGGCAATGAGCTCCAGCATTTT. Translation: CASILGTGGNELQHF.

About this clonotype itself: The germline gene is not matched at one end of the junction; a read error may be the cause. The chain's CDR3 is CDSSSDGASTAFF. CDR3 nucleotide sequence: TGTGACAGCAGCTCAGATGGGGCCAGCACAGCTTTCTTT. The rearrangement links TRBV11-3 to TRBJ1-1; the D gene is possibly TRBD1 (5 bases). CDR1 is SGHNT, CDR2 YENEEA, per germline. The CDR3 runs to 13 residues.

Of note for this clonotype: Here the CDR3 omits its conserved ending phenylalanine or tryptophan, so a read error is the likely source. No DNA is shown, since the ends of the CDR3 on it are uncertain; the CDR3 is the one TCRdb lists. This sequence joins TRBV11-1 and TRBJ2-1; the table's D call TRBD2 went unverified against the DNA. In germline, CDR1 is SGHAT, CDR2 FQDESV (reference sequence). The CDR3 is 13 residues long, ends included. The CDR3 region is CASSSGVGIERFL.

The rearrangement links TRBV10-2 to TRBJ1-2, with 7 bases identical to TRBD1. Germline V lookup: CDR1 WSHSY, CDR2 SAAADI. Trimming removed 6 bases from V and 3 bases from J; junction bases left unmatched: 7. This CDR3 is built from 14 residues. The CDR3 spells CASRNRGEYYGYTF. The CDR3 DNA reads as TGCGCCAGCAGGAACAGGGGAGAGTACTATGGCTACACCTTC.

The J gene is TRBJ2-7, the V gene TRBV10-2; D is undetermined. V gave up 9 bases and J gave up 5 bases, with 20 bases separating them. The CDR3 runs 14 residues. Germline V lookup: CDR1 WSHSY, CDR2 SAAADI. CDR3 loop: CASLSVTWYDEQYF. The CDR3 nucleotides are TGCGCCAGTTTATCCGTGACATGGTATGACGAGCAGTACTTC.

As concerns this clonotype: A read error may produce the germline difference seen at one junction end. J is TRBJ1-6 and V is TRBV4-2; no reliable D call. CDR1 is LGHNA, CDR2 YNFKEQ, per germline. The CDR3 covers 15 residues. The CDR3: CATSRSTIGNSPLHF. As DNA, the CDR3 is TGTGCCACCAGCCGGTCGACCATCGGTAATTCACCCCTCCACTTT.

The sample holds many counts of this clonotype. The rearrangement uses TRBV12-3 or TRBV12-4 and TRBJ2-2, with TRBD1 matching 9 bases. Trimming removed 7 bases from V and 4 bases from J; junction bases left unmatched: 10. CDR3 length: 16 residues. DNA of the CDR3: TGTGCCAGCAACCCGGGACAGGGCTATAGCACCGGGGAGCTGTTTTTT. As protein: CASNPGQGYSTGELFF.

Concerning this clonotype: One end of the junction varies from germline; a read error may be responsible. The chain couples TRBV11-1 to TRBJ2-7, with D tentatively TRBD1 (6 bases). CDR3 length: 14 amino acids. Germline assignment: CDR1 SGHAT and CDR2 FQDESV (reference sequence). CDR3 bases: TGTGCAAGCAGATACAGGGAAACGACCTACGAGAAGTATTTC. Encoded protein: CASRYRETTYEKYF.

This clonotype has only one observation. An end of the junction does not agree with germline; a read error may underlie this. The CDR3 reads CTSSLARYEQYF. The CDR3 bases are TGTACCAGCAGCTTAGCTCGCTACGAGCAGTACTTC. The chain uses TRBV11-3 and TRBJ2-7, with D unresolved. Looked up from germline, CDR1 is SGHNT and CDR2 is YENEEA. CDR3 length: 12 amino acids.

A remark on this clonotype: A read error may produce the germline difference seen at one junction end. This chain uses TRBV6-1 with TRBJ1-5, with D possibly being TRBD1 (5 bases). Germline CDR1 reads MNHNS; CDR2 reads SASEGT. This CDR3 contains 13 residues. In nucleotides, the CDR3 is TGTGCCAGTAGGGGTTATAGCAATCGGCCCCAGCATTTT. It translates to CASRGYSNRPQHF.

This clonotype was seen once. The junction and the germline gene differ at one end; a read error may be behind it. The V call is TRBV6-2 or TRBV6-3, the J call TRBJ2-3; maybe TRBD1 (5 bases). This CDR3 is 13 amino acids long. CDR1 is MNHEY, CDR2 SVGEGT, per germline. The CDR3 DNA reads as TGTGCCAGCAGGCTCGATGGGGCAGATACGCATTATTTT. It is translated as CASRLDGADTHYF.